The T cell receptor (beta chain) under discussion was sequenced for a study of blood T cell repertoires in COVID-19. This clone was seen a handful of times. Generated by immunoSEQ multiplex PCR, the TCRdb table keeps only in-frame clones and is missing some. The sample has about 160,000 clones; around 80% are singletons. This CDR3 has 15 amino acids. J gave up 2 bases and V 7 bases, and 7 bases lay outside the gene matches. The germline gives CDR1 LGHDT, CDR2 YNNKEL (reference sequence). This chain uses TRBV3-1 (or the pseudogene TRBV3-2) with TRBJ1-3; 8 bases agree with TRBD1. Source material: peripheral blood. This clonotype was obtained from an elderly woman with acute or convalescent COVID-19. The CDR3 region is CASTKIQGAGNTIYF. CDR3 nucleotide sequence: TGTGCCAGCACCAAGATACAGGGGGCTGGAAACACCATATATTTT.